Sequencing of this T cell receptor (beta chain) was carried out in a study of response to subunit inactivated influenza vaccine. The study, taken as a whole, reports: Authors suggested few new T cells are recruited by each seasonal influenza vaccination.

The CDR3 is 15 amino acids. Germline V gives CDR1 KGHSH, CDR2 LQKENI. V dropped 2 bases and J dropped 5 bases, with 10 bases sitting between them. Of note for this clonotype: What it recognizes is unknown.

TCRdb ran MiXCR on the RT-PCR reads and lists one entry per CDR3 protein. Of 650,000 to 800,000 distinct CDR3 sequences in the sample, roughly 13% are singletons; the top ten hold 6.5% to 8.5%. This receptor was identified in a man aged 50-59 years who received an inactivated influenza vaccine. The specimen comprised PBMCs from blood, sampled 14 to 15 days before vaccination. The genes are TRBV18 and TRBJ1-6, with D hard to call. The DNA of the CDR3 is TGTGCCAGCTCACCAGGGGTGGTGGATAATTCACCCCTCCACTTT. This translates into CASSPGVVDNSPLHF.